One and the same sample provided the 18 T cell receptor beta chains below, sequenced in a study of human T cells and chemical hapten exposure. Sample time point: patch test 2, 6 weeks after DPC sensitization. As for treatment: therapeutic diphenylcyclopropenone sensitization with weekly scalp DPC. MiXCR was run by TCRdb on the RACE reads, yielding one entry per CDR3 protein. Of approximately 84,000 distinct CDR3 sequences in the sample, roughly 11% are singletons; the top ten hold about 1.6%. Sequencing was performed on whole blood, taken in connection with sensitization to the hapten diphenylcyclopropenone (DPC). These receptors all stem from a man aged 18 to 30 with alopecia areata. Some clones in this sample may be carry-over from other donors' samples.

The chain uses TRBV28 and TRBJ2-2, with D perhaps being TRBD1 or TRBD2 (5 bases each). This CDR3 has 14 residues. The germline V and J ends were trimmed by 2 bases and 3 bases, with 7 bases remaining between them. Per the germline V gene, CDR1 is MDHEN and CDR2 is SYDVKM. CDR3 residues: CASSLQGDTGELFF. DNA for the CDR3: TGTGCCAGCAGTTTACAGGGAGACACCGGGGAGCTGTTTTTT.

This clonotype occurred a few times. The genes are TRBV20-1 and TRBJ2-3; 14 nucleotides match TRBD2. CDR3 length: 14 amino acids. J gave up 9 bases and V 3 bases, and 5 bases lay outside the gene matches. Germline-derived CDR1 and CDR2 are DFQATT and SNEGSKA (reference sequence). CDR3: CSASYGTSGGTQYF. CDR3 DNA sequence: TGCAGTGCTAGCTACGGGACTAGCGGGGGAACGCAGTATTTT.

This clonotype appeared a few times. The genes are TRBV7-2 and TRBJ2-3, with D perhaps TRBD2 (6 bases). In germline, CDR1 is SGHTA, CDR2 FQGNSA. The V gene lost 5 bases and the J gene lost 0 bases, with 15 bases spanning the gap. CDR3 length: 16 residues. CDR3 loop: CASSALSGASTDTQYF. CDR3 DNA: TGTGCCAGCAGCGCCCTTAGCGGAGCTAGCACAGATACGCAGTATTTT.

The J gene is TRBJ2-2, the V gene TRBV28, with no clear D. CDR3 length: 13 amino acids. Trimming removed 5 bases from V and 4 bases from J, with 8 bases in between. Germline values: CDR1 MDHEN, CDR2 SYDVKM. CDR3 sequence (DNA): TGTGCCAGCAGTATACCATTCACCGGGGAGCTGTTTTTT. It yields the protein CASSIPFTGELFF.

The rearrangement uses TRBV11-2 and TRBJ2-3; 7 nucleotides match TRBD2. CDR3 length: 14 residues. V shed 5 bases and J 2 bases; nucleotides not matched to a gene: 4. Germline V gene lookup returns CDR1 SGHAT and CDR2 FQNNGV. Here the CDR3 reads CASSEGLPTDTQYF. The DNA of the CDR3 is TGTGCCAGCAGCGAGGGACTACCCACAGATACGCAGTATTTT.

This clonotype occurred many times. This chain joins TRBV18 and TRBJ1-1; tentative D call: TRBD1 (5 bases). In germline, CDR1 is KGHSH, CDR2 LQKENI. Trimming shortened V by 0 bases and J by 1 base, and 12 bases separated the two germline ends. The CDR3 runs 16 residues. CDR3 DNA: TGTGCCAGCTCACCACCTAGAGGGGCGCGGAACACTGAAGCTTTCTTT. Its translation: CASSPPRGARNTEAFF.

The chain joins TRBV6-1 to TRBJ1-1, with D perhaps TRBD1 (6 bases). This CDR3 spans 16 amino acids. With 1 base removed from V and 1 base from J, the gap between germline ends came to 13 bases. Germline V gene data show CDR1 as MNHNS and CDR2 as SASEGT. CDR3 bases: TGTGCCAGCAGTGAAGAGGTATCGACAGGGAACACTGAAGCTTTCTTT. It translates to CASSEEVSTGNTEAFF.

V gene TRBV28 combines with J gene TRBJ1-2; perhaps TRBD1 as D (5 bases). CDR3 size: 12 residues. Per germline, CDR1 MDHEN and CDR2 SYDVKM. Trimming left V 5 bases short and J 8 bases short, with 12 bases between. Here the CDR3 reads CASSPGTFGYTF. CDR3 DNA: TGTGCCAGCAGTCCGGGGACTTTCGGCTACACCTTC.

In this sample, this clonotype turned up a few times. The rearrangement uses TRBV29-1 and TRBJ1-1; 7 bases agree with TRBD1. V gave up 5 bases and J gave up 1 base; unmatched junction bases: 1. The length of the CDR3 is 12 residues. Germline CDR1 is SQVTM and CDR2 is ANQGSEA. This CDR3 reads CSVRQGNTEAFF. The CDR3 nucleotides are TGCAGCGTTCGACAGGGGAACACTGAAGCTTTCTTT.

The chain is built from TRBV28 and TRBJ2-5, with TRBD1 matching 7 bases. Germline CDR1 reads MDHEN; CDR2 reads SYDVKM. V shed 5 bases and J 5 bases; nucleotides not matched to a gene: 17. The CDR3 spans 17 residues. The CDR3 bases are TGTGCCAGCAGTGCTTCACAGGGGACGGAAAGGAGTGAGACCCAGTACTTC. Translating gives CASSASQGTERSETQYF.

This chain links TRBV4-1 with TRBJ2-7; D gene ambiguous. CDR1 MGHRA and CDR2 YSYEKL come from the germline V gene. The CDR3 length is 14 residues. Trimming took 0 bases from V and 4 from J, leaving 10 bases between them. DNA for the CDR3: TGCGCCAGCAGCCAAGATCCAGACCCTTACGAGCAGTACTTC. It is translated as CASSQDPDPYEQYF.

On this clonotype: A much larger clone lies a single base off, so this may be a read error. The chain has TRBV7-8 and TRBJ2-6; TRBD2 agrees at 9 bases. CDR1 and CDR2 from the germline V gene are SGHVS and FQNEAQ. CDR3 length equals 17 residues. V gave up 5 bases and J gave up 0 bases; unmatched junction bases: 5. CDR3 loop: CASSPRGRASGANVLTF. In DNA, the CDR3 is TGTGCCAGCAGCCCTCGCGGGAGGGCCTCTGGGGCCAACGTCCTGACTTTC.

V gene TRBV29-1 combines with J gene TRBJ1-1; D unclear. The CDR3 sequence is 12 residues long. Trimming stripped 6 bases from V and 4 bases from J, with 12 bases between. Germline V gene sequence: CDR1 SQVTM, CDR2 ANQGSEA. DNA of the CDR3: TGCAGCGTAGCGACGTCGGCCACTGAAGCTTTCTTT. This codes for CSVATSATEAFF.

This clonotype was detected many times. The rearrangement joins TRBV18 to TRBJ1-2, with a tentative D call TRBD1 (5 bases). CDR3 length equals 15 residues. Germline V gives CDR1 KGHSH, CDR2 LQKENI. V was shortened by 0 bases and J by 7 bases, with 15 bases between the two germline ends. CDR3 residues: CASSPPGPNLSGYTF. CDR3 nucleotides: TGTGCCAGCTCACCACCGGGGCCAAACCTAAGTGGCTACACCTTC.

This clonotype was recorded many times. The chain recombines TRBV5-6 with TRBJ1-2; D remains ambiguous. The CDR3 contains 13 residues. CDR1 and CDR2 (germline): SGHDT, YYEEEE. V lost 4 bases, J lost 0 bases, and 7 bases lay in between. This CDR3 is CASSVGANYGYTF. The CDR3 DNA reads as TGTGCCAGCAGCGTGGGAGCTAACTATGGCTACACCTTC.

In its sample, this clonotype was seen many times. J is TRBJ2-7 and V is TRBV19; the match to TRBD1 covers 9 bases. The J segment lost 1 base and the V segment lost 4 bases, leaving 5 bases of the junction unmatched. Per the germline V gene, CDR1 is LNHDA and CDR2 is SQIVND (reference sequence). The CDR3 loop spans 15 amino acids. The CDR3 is CASSTPTGGSYEQYF. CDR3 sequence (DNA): TGTGCCAGTAGTACCCCGACAGGGGGATCCTACGAGCAGTACTTC.

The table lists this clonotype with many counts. The CDR3 DNA follows: TGTGCCAGCAGATCACCGGGACAGATGGGATTTGCTTTCTTT. Its translation: CASRSPGQMGFAFF. J is TRBJ1-1 and V is TRBV6-5, with TRBD1 matching over 7 bases. V lost 6 bases, J lost 11 bases, and 15 bases stayed unmatched. The length of the CDR3 is 14 residues. Germline V gene lookup returns CDR1 MNHEY and CDR2 SVGAGI.

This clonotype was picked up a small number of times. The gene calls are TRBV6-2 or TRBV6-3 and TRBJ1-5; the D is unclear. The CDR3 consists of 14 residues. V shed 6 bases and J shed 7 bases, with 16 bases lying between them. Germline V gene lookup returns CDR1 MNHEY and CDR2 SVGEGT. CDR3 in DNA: TGTGCCAGCAGCATTAGGGCGGTTAGACAGCCCCAGCATTTT. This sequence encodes CASSIRAVRQPQHF.